Sequencing of this T cell receptor (beta chain) was carried out in a study of blood T cell repertoires in COVID-19 (dated by TCRdb to the early 2020s). At the level of the whole study: The collaborator samples originated in the United States, Italy and Spain and spanned the acute and convalescent phases of COVID-19. The material from the prospective study consisted of cDNA or gDNA derived from T cells, B-cell-depleted T cells, or PBMCs. Subjects who had been exposed to COVID-19, were actively infected with it, or had recovered from it provided the deeply sampled blood TCRbeta repertoires that made up the dataset. The repertoires were released in a freely available public database intended as a resource for research on the immune response to SARS-CoV-2. Samples came from the ongoing ImmuneRACE study (first 160 participants) plus 1,254 subjects from 6 global collaborators. A de-identified subject ID, COVID-19 status, age in years and sex were almost always included in the sample metadata. Where HLA class I and class II types were available, the types were taken from metadata supplied by the sample provider, not from assay-based typing. What the work shows at the level of the full study, not this receptor alone: The quantity of clinical and demographic metadata differed by source and by participant and was supplied without curation.

TCRbeta CDR3 regions were amplified from genomic DNA by means of the immunoSEQ Assay, a bias-controlled multiplex PCR. In the authors' own workflow: The number of nucleated cells in each sample was estimated by amplification of reference gene primers within the assay. Sequence reads were collapsed and filtered to measure the absolute abundance of every unique TCRbeta CDR3 rearrangement. For each sample, productive Simpson clonality was calculated by taking the square root of Simpson's diversity index across productive rearrangements. TCRdb holds this immuneACCESS table with in-frame rearrangements only. Some clones are missing; in checked studies, unresolved V genes explain under half, and the rest has no known cause. V and J calls and clone size are given by that table; D and trimming were obtained from the DNA. Present in this sample are 200,000 to 300,000 clones, 90% of which were seen just once. Together, the top ten hold 3.7% of the sample.

Each collaborating institution followed its own protocols to collect whole blood in K2EDTA tubes. For TCRbeta analysis, collaborators shipped samples in one of three forms: frozen whole blood, isolated PBMCs, or DNA extracted from either of those sample types. Comments on this clone: Its antigen is currently not known. No quality values exist for individual bases; no much larger clone is one base distant.

The sequencing sample was made of peripheral blood. The TCR was taken from a woman in her forties with acute or convalescent COVID-19.

The CDR3 in this case is CAIRRIDSYGYTF. The base sequence is TGTGCCATCAGACGAATAGACAGCTATGGCTACACCTTC. Recombination connected TRBV10-3 to TRBJ1-2; a weak D assignment points to TRBD1 (5 bases agree). Reading from cysteine to phenylalanine, the CDR3 counts 13 amino acids. Only the CDR3 portion is preserved as DNA: 39 bases, with reading frame beginning at the first base. V and J lose 6 bases and 4 bases, and a span of 12 bases separates them. In the germline V gene, CDR1 corresponds to ENHRY and CDR2 to SYGVKD.